A few counts support the clone carrying this T cell receptor beta chain. The CDR3 consists of 15 residues. Per the germline V gene, CDR1 is SGHVS and CDR2 is FQNEAQ. V was pared by 0 bases and J by 4 bases, with 12 bases between. This sample was included in a study of blood T cells in healthy people across ages. For the second PCR, which ran for 7 to 11 cycles, a sample-barcoded 5' primer and a J-beta primer mix were used. One entry per CDR3 protein results from TCRdb running MiXCR on the 5' RACE reads. The sample contains around 1.5 million distinct CDR3 sequences, 30% to 40% of which appear only once.

Sequenced input: blood. This chain connects TRBV7-8 to TRBJ1-1; D remains ambiguous. The TCR originated in a woman in her twenties or thirties in good health. CDR3 sequence reads: CASSLARPGGTEAFF. The CDR3 DNA reads as TGTGCCAGCAGCTTAGCGCGTCCGGGCGGCACTGAAGCTTTCTTT. The variable domain in full, completed from reference TRBV7-8 and TRBJ1-1, reads GAGVSQSPRYKVAKRGQDVALRCDPISGHVSLFWYQQALGQGPEFLTYFQNEAQLDKSGLPSDRFFAERPEGSVSTLKIQRTQQEDSAVYLCASSLARPGGTEAFFGQGTRLTVV.